The 28 T cell receptor beta chains below come from one sample, sequenced in a study of T-cell memory formation after mild COVID-19. TCRdb used MiXCR to reprocess the 5' RACE reads, holding one entry per CDR3 protein. The sample consists of 450,000 to 700,000 distinct CDR3 sequences, roughly 18% of them appearing once. Material for sequencing was PBMCs or a T cell subset sorted from them (not recorded which). These TCRs come from an adult woman who had mild COVID-19 (a few samples of this study predate the infection). Cell type and time point are not known.

The V and J genes are TRBV7-8 and TRBJ1-1, with a possible D match to TRBD1 (5 bases). The CDR3 spans 14 residues. V was pared by 4 bases and J by 3 bases, with 12 bases between. Germline V gene data show CDR1 as SGHVS and CDR2 as FQNEAQ. CDR3 sequence (DNA): TGTGCCAGCAGCTCACAGGTGGGGGACACTGAAGCTTTCTTT. Its translation: CASSSQVGDTEAFF.

V and J are TRBV6-4 and TRBJ2-1; 10 positions match TRBD2. CDR3 length equals 14 residues. Germline V CDR1 and CDR2: MRHNA, SNTAGT. The J segment lost 7 bases and the V segment lost 4 bases, leaving 4 bases of the junction unmatched. For the CDR3, the DNA is TGTGCCAGCAGTGTAATAGCGGGAGGTAATGAGCAGTTCTTC. This encodes CASSVIAGGNEQFF.

The chain joins TRBV2 to TRBJ1-1; D is possibly TRBD1 (5 bases). Trimming pared 4 bases from V and 1 base from J, leaving 13 bases between. Germline CDR1 is SNHLY and CDR2 is FYNNEI. The CDR3 consists of 15 residues. CDR3 amino acids: CASSVGSTGNTEAFF. The CDR3 coding sequence is TGTGCCAGCAGTGTAGGGTCCACAGGGAACACTGAAGCTTTCTTT.

Ten or more counts support this clonotype. J is TRBJ2-1 and V is TRBV12-3 or TRBV12-4; TRBD1 agrees at 7 bases. J was trimmed by 9 bases and V by 5 bases; bases with no gene match: 10. There are 14 residues in the CDR3. The CDR3 is CASSPGTVSGEQFF. The CDR3 DNA reads TGTGCCAGCAGTCCCGGGACAGTCTCGGGTGAGCAGTTCTTC.

This clonotype has only a few counts. J is TRBJ2-1 and V is TRBV6-5; D is tentatively TRBD1 or TRBD2 (7 bases each). This CDR3 has 14 residues. Per the germline V gene, CDR1 is MNHEY and CDR2 is SVGAGI. The V end was cut by 2 bases, the J end by 8 bases, with 13 bases between. In nucleotides, the CDR3 is TGTGCCAGCAGTTACCGACAGGGAGGGTATGAGCAGTTCTTC. Translated, it gives CASSYRQGGYEQFF.

This clonotype was counted between two and nine times. J is TRBJ2-5 and V is TRBV12-3 or TRBV12-4; D possibly corresponds to TRBD1 (6 bases). This CDR3 region has 15 residues. V lost 5 bases, J lost 2 bases, and 15 bases lay in between. CDR3 region: CASSGNTGWQETQYF. Here the CDR3 DNA reads TGTGCCAGCAGTGGGAACACAGGGTGGCAAGAGACCCAGTACTTC.

The chain employs TRBV19 and TRBJ1-1, with D unresolved. CDR1 and CDR2 (germline): LNHDA, SQIVND (reference sequence). Trimming shortened V by 6 bases and J by 1 base, and 9 bases separated the two germline ends. The CDR3 loop spans 13 amino acids. CDR3 bases: TGTGCCAGTAGCCTACACACGAACACTGAAGCTTTCTTT. Its protein product is CASSLHTNTEAFF.

V usage is TRBV24-1 and J usage is TRBJ2-1; 7 nucleotides line up with TRBD1. The CDR3 length is 17 residues. Germline V gene lookup returns CDR1 KGHDR and CDR2 SFDVKD. The V and J ends lost 3 bases and 1 base, in that order; junction bases with no gene match: 8. Written as DNA, the CDR3 is TGTGCCACCAGTGATCACTCCGGACAGGCGTCCTACAATGAGCAGTTCTTC. Amino acids: CATSDHSGQASYNEQFF.

The table lists this clonotype with a few counts. The V call is TRBV29-1, the J call TRBJ1-1; D possibly corresponds to TRBD1 (6 bases). The V gene's germline CDR1 is SQVTM and CDR2 ANQGSEA. Trimming took off 2 bases at V and 0 bases at J, with 10 bases between the two ends. CDR3 length: 14 residues. CDR3 protein: CSVEWQGMNTEAFF. The CDR3 DNA sequence: TGCAGCGTTGAATGGCAGGGGATGAACACTGAAGCTTTCTTT.

This clonotype was observed a handful of times. J is TRBJ2-5 and V is TRBV7-2, with 9 bases identical to TRBD2. The germline V gene encodes CDR1 SGHTA and CDR2 FQGNSA. V lost 6 bases to trimming and J lost 2 bases; unmatched junction nucleotides: 7. This CDR3 has 15 amino acids. Written as DNA, the CDR3 is TGTGCCAGCAGTCAGACTAGCGGCGATCAAGAGACCCAGTACTTC. Its translation is CASSQTSGDQETQYF.

In this sample, this clonotype turned up many times. This chain connects TRBV6-5 to TRBJ2-2, with D hard to call. The germline gives CDR1 MNHEY, CDR2 SVGAGI. The CDR3 sequence is 12 residues long. The ends were cut back, 2 bases at V and 4 bases at J, with 2 bases in the middle. CDR3 sequence: CASSYGTGELFF. The CDR3 DNA follows: TGTGCCAGCAGTTACGGCACCGGGGAGCTGTTTTTT.

The chain couples TRBV6-5 to TRBJ1-2; D is unclear. V lost 0 bases and J 9 bases, leaving 11 bases between the germline ends. The CDR3 covers 13 residues. Per the germline V gene, CDR1 is MNHEY and CDR2 is SVGAGI. CDR3 protein: CASSYSRVRRYTF. CDR3 nucleotides: TGTGCCAGCAGTTACTCGAGGGTGCGACGCTACACCTTC.

CDR3 coding DNA: TGTGCCTGGAGTAAGGGCACAGTCAATCAGCCCCAGCATTTT. Translation: CAWSKGTVNQPQHF. The chain uses TRBV30 and TRBJ1-5; D not resolved. Germline V gene sequence: CDR1 GTSNPN, CDR2 SVGIG (reference sequence). The CDR3 sequence is 14 residues long. V lost 2 bases, J lost 3 bases, and 11 bases lay in between.

The chain employs TRBV11-3 and TRBJ2-6; D unresolved. CDR1 is SGHNT and CDR2 is YENEEA in the germline V gene. CDR3 size: 20 residues. V was pared by 5 bases and J by 0 bases, with 23 bases between. The CDR3 region is CASSPQTVKDVSSGANVLTF. The CDR3 coding sequence is TGTGCCAGCAGCCCCCAGACCGTGAAGGATGTGAGCTCTGGGGCCAACGTCCTGACTTTC.

In this sample, this clonotype turned up a few times. The chain carries TRBV15 and TRBJ2-5; D perhaps matches TRBD2 (5 bases). CDR1 is LNHNV and CDR2 is YYDKDF in the germline V gene (reference sequence). CDR3 length: 14 amino acids. Trimming pared 0 bases from V and 5 bases from J, leaving 10 bases between. The CDR3 here is CATSRDAGGETQYF. CDR3 bases: TGTGCCACCAGCAGAGATGCTGGCGGGGAGACCCAGTACTTC.

V usage is TRBV7-9 and J usage is TRBJ1-5; D might be TRBD1 (5 bases). This CDR3 contains 13 residues. Trimming removed 8 bases at V and 5 bases at J, with 13 bases between. From germline, CDR1 is SEHNR and CDR2 FQNEAQ (reference sequence). The CDR3 DNA follows: TGTGCCAGCGGACAAACGGGGGATCAGCCCCAGCATTTT. It yields the protein CASGQTGDQPQHF.

The rearrangement uses TRBV11-1 and TRBJ2-5; 9 bases agree with TRBD2. This CDR3 has 19 residues. CDR1 and CDR2 from the germline V gene are SGHAT and FQDESV (reference sequence). With 1 base clipped from V and 2 bases from J, the junction kept 14 bases outside the gene matches. CDR3 loop: CASSLVRRRLAGSQETQYF. The CDR3 nucleotides are TGTGCCAGCAGCTTAGTCCGTCGGCGGCTAGCGGGATCTCAAGAGACCCAGTACTTC.

This clonotype was seen ten or more times. The chain recombines TRBV4-3 with TRBJ2-7, with D perhaps TRBD1 (6 bases). The CDR3 extends over 17 amino acids. Between the trimmed V and J ends, which lost 1 base and 2 bases, there was a span of 18 bases. Germline CDR1 and CDR2: LGHNA and YSLEER. As DNA, the CDR3 is TGCGCCAGCAGCCAAGGCTTCGGGACATTGAGCACCTACGAGCAGTACTTC. Protein sequence: CASSQGFGTLSTYEQYF.

The rearrangement uses TRBV4-2 and TRBJ2-1; the D gene is possibly TRBD2 (6 bases). V lost 3 bases to trimming and J lost 0 bases, with 15 bases between them. CDR3 length: 17 residues. The germline CDR1 and CDR2 sequences are LGHNA and YNFKEQ. CDR3 protein: CASSQFSGQSSYNEQFF. The CDR3 DNA follows: TGTGCCAGCAGCCAGTTTAGCGGTCAGAGCTCCTACAATGAGCAGTTCTTC.

This clonotype was observed a few times. The chain employs TRBV5-1 and TRBJ2-1; TRBD1 or TRBD2 may be the D gene (6 bases each). This CDR3 is built from 14 residues. The V end lost 2 bases, the J end lost 9 bases, and 15 bases lay between the germline ends. CDR1 SGHRS and CDR2 YFSETQ come from the germline V gene. CDR3 in DNA: TGCGCCAGCAGCTTTGGGGGGCTAAATGGTGAGCAGTTCTTC. Translating it yields CASSFGGLNGEQFF.

The table lists this clonotype with a few counts. The rearrangement joins TRBV6-5 to TRBJ1-1, with a tentative D call TRBD1 (6 bases). The CDR3 is made up of 15 amino acids. Trimming took off 2 bases at V and 4 bases at J, with 14 bases between the two ends. Per the germline V gene, CDR1 is MNHEY and CDR2 is SVGAGI. CDR3: CASSYEGAGVTEAFF. DNA of the CDR3: TGTGCCAGCAGTTACGAAGGGGCAGGGGTCACTGAAGCTTTCTTT.

In its sample, this clonotype was seen many times. This chain connects TRBV6-6 to TRBJ2-1, with no clear D. Germline lookup yields CDR1 MNHNY and CDR2 SVGAGI (reference sequence). V lost 7 bases to trimming and J lost 5 bases, with 6 bases between them. This CDR3 comprises 11 residues. CDR3 sequence reads: CASTIDNEQFF. The CDR3 coding sequence is TGTGCCAGCACTATTGACAATGAGCAGTTCTTC.

This rearrangement joins TRBV6-2 or TRBV6-3 to TRBJ2-4; no clear D gene. The CDR3 contains 20 residues. V was shortened by 4 bases and J by 0 bases, with 25 bases between the two germline ends. The germline V gene has CDR1 MNHEY and CDR2 SVGEGT. CDR3 loop: CASSFDRTPRTSEAKNIQYF. DNA for the CDR3: TGTGCCAGCAGTTTCGACCGGACGCCTAGGACGTCCGAAGCCAAAAACATTCAGTACTTC.

This clonotype has just a few counts. The chain links TRBV7-6 to TRBJ1-6; D call uncertain. Looked up from germline, CDR1 is SGHVS and CDR2 is FNYEAQ. The CDR3 is made up of 16 amino acids. The germline V and J ends were trimmed by 4 bases and 5 bases, with 15 bases remaining between them. CDR3 nucleotide sequence: TGTGCCAGCAGCTCTCGCCGGCTAGATAATAATTCACCCCTCCACTTT. This gives the protein CASSSRRLDNNSPLHF.

This clonotype was seen only a few times. The chain employs TRBV9 and TRBJ2-7; TRBD1 aligns across 8 bases. Looked up from germline, CDR1 is SGDLS and CDR2 is YYNGEE. V gave up 4 bases and J gave up 2 bases; unmatched junction bases: 11. The CDR3 is 16 residues long. The CDR3 DNA reads TGTGCCAGCAGCTCAAAGGGACAGGAGGAGACCTACGAGCAGTACTTC. This sequence encodes CASSSKGQEETYEQYF.

In this sample, this clonotype turned up many times. This chain connects TRBV20-1 to TRBJ2-7, with D uncertain. In germline, CDR1 is DFQATT, CDR2 SNEGSKA (reference sequence). The V gene lost 3 bases and the J gene lost 7 bases, with 16 bases spanning the gap. The CDR3 spans 13 residues. The CDR3 region has the DNA TGCAGTGCTAGGGACCAGCCTCCAGGAGAGCAGTACTTC. It encodes CSARDQPPGEQYF.

This clonotype showed up just a few times. This chain joins TRBV7-9 and TRBJ1-4; possibly TRBD1 for D (6 bases). V was clipped by 3 bases and J by 8 bases, with 19 bases between them. Germline CDR1 SEHNR, CDR2 FQNEAQ (reference sequence). CDR3 length: 16 residues. The CDR3 spells CASSLGLPGQGEKLFF. DNA for the CDR3: TGTGCCAGCAGCTTGGGCCTTCCGGGACAAGGAGAAAAACTGTTTTTT. Using reference TRBV7-9 and TRBJ1-4 for the parts outside the CDR3, the full variable domain is DTGVSQNPRHKITKRGQNVTFRCDPISEHNRLYWYRQTLGQGPEFLTYFQNEAQLEKSRLLSDRFSAERPKGSFSTLEIQRTEQGDSAMYLCASSLGLPGQGEKLFFGSGTQLSVL.

The V call is TRBV4-1, the J call TRBJ2-7; no definite D call. The germline gives CDR1 MGHRA, CDR2 YSYEKL. Trimming pared 0 bases from V and 2 bases from J, leaving 14 bases between. The CDR3 consists of 16 residues. The CDR3 here is CASSQDGRSSTYEQYF. For the CDR3, the DNA is TGCGCCAGCAGCCAAGATGGCAGGTCCTCCACCTACGAGCAGTACTTC.